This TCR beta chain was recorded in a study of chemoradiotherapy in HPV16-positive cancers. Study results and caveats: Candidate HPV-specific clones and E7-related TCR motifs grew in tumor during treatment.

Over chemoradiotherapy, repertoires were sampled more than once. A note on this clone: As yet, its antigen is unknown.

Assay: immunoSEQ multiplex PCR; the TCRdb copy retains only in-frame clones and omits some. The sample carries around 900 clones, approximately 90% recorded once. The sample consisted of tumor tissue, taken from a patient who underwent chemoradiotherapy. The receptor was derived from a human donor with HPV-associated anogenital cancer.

The CDR3 sequence: CASSIIPEEPQHF. DNA for the CDR3: TGTGCCAGTAGTATAATCCCGGAAGAGCCCCAGCATTTT. The chain carries TRBV19 and TRBJ1-5; D call uncertain. V was shortened by 2 bases and J by 8 bases, with 10 bases between the two germline ends. CDR3 length equals 13 residues. Germline-derived CDR1 and CDR2 are LNHDA and SQIVND (reference sequence).